The 21 T cell receptor beta chains reported below all come from one sample, sequenced in a study of cytomegalovirus exposure and HLA in healthy donors. This PCR relied on a set of 60 Vbeta primers and 13 Jbeta primers. Sequenced by immunoSEQ multiplex PCR; TCRdb stores in-frame clones only, minus some. The repertoire has roughly 180,000 clones, about 82% of them found once; the top ten carry about 1.5%. Sequencing was done on a sample of PBMCs. Receptor source: a man aged 18 to 35 in good health and CMV-seronegative.

The rearrangement links TRBV4-2 to TRBJ1-1; D ambiguous. The CDR3 loop spans 14 amino acids. Germline V lookup: CDR1 LGHNA, CDR2 YNFKEQ. Trimming took off 0 bases at V and 1 base at J, with 6 bases between the two ends. CDR3 sequence (DNA): TGTGCCAGCAGCCAAGATTACAGGAACACTGAAGCTTTCTTT. Protein sequence: CASSQDYRNTEAFF.

The rearrangement uses TRBV6-6 and TRBJ2-7, with 9 bases fitting TRBD1. The CDR3 has 15 residues. CDR1 and CDR2 from the germline V gene are MNHNY and SVGAGI (reference sequence). J lost 5 bases, V lost 5 bases, and 10 bases had no gene match. For the CDR3, the DNA is TGTGCCAGCAGTGACGGGACAGGGTTTTTAAACGAGCAGTACTTC. Translation gives CASSDGTGFLNEQYF.

In its sample, this clone was seen a few times. The rearrangement uses TRBV7-9 and TRBJ1-4, with D possibly being TRBD1 (5 bases). In germline, CDR1 is SEHNR, CDR2 FQNEAQ (reference sequence). The CDR3 extends over 15 amino acids. Trimming removed 3 bases at V and 4 bases at J, with 12 bases between. The CDR3 loop is CASSLNRQLNEKLFF. CDR3 DNA sequence: TGTGCCAGCAGCTTGAACAGGCAGCTTAATGAAAAACTGTTTTTT.

The CDR3 DNA sequence: TGTGCCAGCAGTTACTGGGCAGATATGAACACTGAAGCTTTCTTT. Translation: CASSYWADMNTEAFF. This sequence joins TRBV6-5 and TRBJ1-1; D not certain. Per the germline V gene, CDR1 is MNHEY and CDR2 is SVGAGI. Trimming left V 1 base short and J 0 bases short, with 9 bases between. The CDR3 loop spans 15 amino acids.

This clone has more than one count but fewer than ten. This chain links TRBV18 with TRBJ2-5; D is unclear. Germline V gene sequence: CDR1 KGHSH, CDR2 LQKENI. CDR3 length equals 12 residues. V was clipped by 6 bases and J by 2 bases, with 7 bases between them. CDR3 in DNA: TGTGCCAGCTCGCCGCAGCAAGAGACCCAGTACTTC. It yields the protein CASSPQQETQYF.

This clone turned up a few times. This chain joins TRBV5-4 and TRBJ1-4, with 7 nucleotides matching TRBD1. This CDR3 is built from 14 residues. V was clipped by 7 bases and J by 4 bases; unmatched bases: 7. Germline CDR1 SGHNT, CDR2 YYREEE (reference sequence). This CDR3 reads CASARQGGNEKLFF. CDR3 DNA sequence: TGTGCCAGCGCCAGACAGGGTGGTAATGAAAAACTGTTTTTT.

This clone was counted between two and nine times. The CDR3 DNA sequence: TGTGCCAGCAGCCCTAAGCCGGGCTATGGCTACACCTTC. Protein: CASSPKPGYGYTF. The V and J genes are TRBV11-2 and TRBJ1-2; D remains ambiguous. The V gene's germline CDR1 is SGHAT and CDR2 FQNNGV. The CDR3 totals 13 residues. V shed 5 bases and J shed 4 bases, with 11 bases lying between them.

This clone was recorded a few times. CDR3: CASSLESAGAFF. The CDR3 DNA follows: TGTGCCAGCAGCTTAGAATCGGCAGGGGCTTTCTTT. The V gene is TRBV7-9, the J gene TRBJ1-1, with a possible D match to TRBD1 (5 bases). The CDR3 is made up of 12 amino acids. Germline values: CDR1 SEHNR, CDR2 FQNEAQ (reference sequence). Deletions cut 1 base from V and 11 bases from J, with 11 bases between.

CDR3 residues: CASSLRGKQGETQYF. The CDR3 region has the DNA TGTGCCAGCAGCTTAAGGGGAAAACAGGGAGAGACCCAGTACTTC. The chain links TRBV7-9 to TRBJ2-5, with a possible D match to TRBD1 (6 bases). V lost 2 bases and J 4 bases, leaving 14 bases between the germline ends. This CDR3 is built from 15 residues. In germline, CDR1 is SEHNR, CDR2 FQNEAQ (reference sequence).

As for this clone: The junction and the germline gene differ at one end; a read error may be behind it. The chain recombines TRBV20-1 with TRBJ2-1, with 9 bases aligning to TRBD2. CDR1 is DFQATT and CDR2 is SNEGSKA in the germline V gene (reference sequence). The CDR3 is 10 amino acids. CDR3 DNA: TGCAGTGCTAGCGCGGGAGGGCGGGTCTTC. It encodes CSASAGGRVF.

This clone came up once. The chain is built from TRBV6-5 and TRBJ1-4; 9 bases line up with TRBD1. The CDR3 totals 11 residues. V shed 6 bases, J shed 10 bases, and the junction held 0 bases outside the gene matches. CDR1 is MNHEY, CDR2 SVGAGI, per germline. This CDR3 reads CASRDRGKLFF. The DNA for the CDR3 is TGTGCCAGCAGGGACAGGGGAAAACTGTTTTTT.

CDR3 nucleotides: TGTGCCAGCAGCTGGGGGGCGGGGGGGCTGTCACCAGATACGCAGTATTTT. It codes for CASSWGAGGLSPDTQYF. The chain uses TRBV5-4 and TRBJ2-3; TRBD2 matches at 9 bases. The CDR3 sequence is 17 residues long. The germline V gene has CDR1 SGHNT and CDR2 YYREEE (reference sequence). Trimming cost V 3 bases and J 4 bases; bases outside gene matches: 12.

The chain couples TRBV6-1 to TRBJ1-6, with D uncertain. The germline V gene has CDR1 MNHNS and CDR2 SASEGT. The length of the CDR3 is 13 residues. V shed 0 bases and J shed 14 bases, with 11 bases lying between them. Written as DNA, the CDR3 is TGTGCCAGCAGTGAAGCGCGAGGGTACGCCCTCCACTTT. It is translated as CASSEARGYALHF.

The J gene is TRBJ1-4, the V gene TRBV6-1, with D possibly being TRBD1 (5 bases). CDR1 MNHNS and CDR2 SASEGT come from the germline V gene. With 8 bases removed from V and 0 bases from J, the gap between germline ends came to 10 bases. There are 14 residues in the CDR3. In DNA, the CDR3 is TGTGCCAGCGCCCCAGGGACAACTAATGAAAAACTGTTTTTT. Protein sequence: CASAPGTTNEKLFF.

The CDR3 nucleotides read TGCGCCAGCGGGATAGGCAGGGGGCTCACCTACGAGCAGTACTTC. It is translated as CASGIGRGLTYEQYF. This chain connects TRBV5-1 to TRBJ2-7; 8 bases line up with TRBD1. The V gene's germline CDR1 is SGHRS and CDR2 YFSETQ. This CDR3 has 15 amino acids. V lost 7 bases, J lost 2 bases, and 11 bases stayed unmatched.

The chain couples TRBV7-9 to TRBJ2-1, with D possibly being TRBD1 (6 bases). Germline V CDR1 and CDR2: SEHNR, FQNEAQ (reference sequence). The CDR3 runs to 14 residues. Deletions cut 5 bases from V and 10 bases from J, with 18 bases between. This CDR3 reads CASSVPGGRGEQFF. Written as DNA, the CDR3 is TGTGCCAGCAGCGTCCCTGGGGGCCGCGGGGAGCAGTTCTTC.

The V call is TRBV2, the J call TRBJ2-7, with 14 nucleotides matching TRBD2. With 8 bases clipped from V and 5 bases from J, the junction kept 5 bases outside the gene matches. Germline V gene lookup returns CDR1 SNHLY and CDR2 FYNNEI. This CDR3 has 14 residues. CDR3 sequence reads: CASRLAGGSNEQYF. CDR3 coding DNA: TGTGCCAGCCGACTAGCGGGGGGGAGTAACGAGCAGTACTTC. The full variable domain, with the rest looked up from reference TRBV2 and TRBJ2-7, is EPEVTQTPSHQVTQMGQEVILRCVPISNHLYFYWYRQILGQKVEFLVSFYNNEISEKSEIFDDQFSVERPDGSNFTLKIRSTKLEDSAMYFCASRLAGGSNEQYFGPGTRLTVT.

This clone has a handful of counts. The rearrangement links TRBV27 to TRBJ1-2; 7 bases map to TRBD1. The length of the CDR3 is 15 residues. After removal of 2 bases from V and 1 base from J, the junction contained 4 bases not matched to a gene. Germline assignment: CDR1 MNHEY and CDR2 SMNVEV (reference sequence). CDR3 loop: CASSLEGAVNYGYTF. The CDR3 nucleotides are TGTGCCAGCAGTTTAGAGGGGGCCGTTAACTATGGCTACACCTTC.

The gene calls are TRBV5-1 and TRBJ2-3, with a possible D match to TRBD1 (6 bases). Germline values: CDR1 SGHRS, CDR2 YFSETQ. The CDR3 covers 14 residues. Trimming pared 0 bases from V and 4 bases from J, leaving 9 bases between. The CDR3 loop is CASSLGGQSDTQYF. The CDR3 nucleotides read TGCGCCAGCAGCTTGGGAGGACAGTCAGATACGCAGTATTTT.

The V and J genes are TRBV4-1 and TRBJ2-3; TRBD2 matches at 7 bases. The J segment lost 1 base and the V segment lost 0 bases, leaving 7 bases of the junction unmatched. Germline assignment: CDR1 MGHRA and CDR2 YSYEKL. The CDR3 runs 17 residues. Here the CDR3 reads CASSQETRAGGTDTQYF. CDR3 coding DNA: TGCGCCAGCAGCCAAGAGACTCGCGCGGGAGGCACAGATACGCAGTATTTT.

The DNA for the CDR3 is TGTGCCAGCGGGCGGGGGGCCCTAGAGGGCTACACCTTC. Its protein is CASGRGALEGYTF. The chain couples TRBV2 to TRBJ1-2, with D perhaps TRBD1 (6 bases). The germline V gene encodes CDR1 SNHLY and CDR2 FYNNEI. This CDR3 spans 13 amino acids. V lost 8 bases and J 8 bases, leaving 18 bases between the germline ends.